This TCR beta chain was identified in a study of patients and donors after allogeneic stem cell transplantation. This clonotype was seen a few times. Per the germline V gene, CDR1 is MNHEY and CDR2 is SMNVEV (reference sequence). CDR3 length: 14 residues. V dropped 4 bases and J dropped 7 bases, with 13 bases sitting between them. MiXCR, run by TCRdb on the RT-PCR reads, gives a single entry per CDR3 protein. This repertoire shows approximately 25,000 distinct CDR3 sequences, 25% to 30% found once; its top ten account for around 45%. The V gene is TRBV27, the J gene TRBJ1-4, with D possibly matching TRBD1 (6 bases). The sequence was collected from a human donor who was either an allogeneic HSCT recipient or a stem cell or donor lymphocyte infusion donor (not recorded which). It is not recorded whose cells these are; they may come from a transplant donor. Source material: blood, either unsorted or a sorted T cell fraction (not recorded which). CDR3 region: CASSSHGGLEKLFF. CDR3 DNA sequence: TGTGCCAGCAGTTCCCATGGGGGGCTTGAAAAACTGTTTTTT.